These 21 T cell receptor beta chains originate from one sample sequenced in a study of tumor and adjacent non-tumor tissue in lung cancer. The library came from three nested PCR rounds adapted from ARM-PCR protocols. Via MiXCR, TCRdb re-called the multiplex PCR reads, giving one row per CDR3 protein. The data hold over 110,000 distinct CDR3 sequences, with around 66% observed a single time. The template was RNA from unsorted bulk tissue. Sample: lung tumor tissue. These receptors were collected from a man in his sixties with small cell lung cancer.

About this clonotype itself: One end of the junction varies from germline; a read error may be responsible. As DNA, the CDR3 is TGTGCCAGCAGATTTACGACAGGGATCGATGAAAAACTGCTTTTT. Amino acids: CASRFTTGIDEKLLF. The chain carries TRBV12-3 or TRBV12-4 and TRBJ1-4; TRBD1 aligns across 7 bases. The length of the CDR3 is 15 residues.

This clonotype has a count of ten or more. CDR3: CATSGLAMNNEQFF. The CDR3 DNA reads TGTGCCACCTCGGGACTAGCGATGAACAATGAGCAGTTCTTC. The rearrangement uses TRBV10-3 and TRBJ2-1; 10 nucleotides match TRBD2. After removal of 10 bases from V and 5 bases from J, the junction contained 8 bases not matched to a gene. This CDR3 spans 14 amino acids. Germline-derived CDR1 and CDR2 are ENHRY and SYGVKD.

Remarks on this clonotype: Relative to the germline gene, one junction end is altered; a read error may explain this. This chain uses TRBV4-1 with TRBJ1-1; D may be TRBD1 (6 bases). The CDR3 length is 16 residues. The germline V gene has CDR1 MGHRA and CDR2 YSYEKL. In DNA form, the CDR3 reads TGTGCCAGCAGCCAAGATCTCAACAGGGTCGGCACTGAAGCTTTCTTT. Translating it yields CASSQDLNRVGTEAFF.

This chain links TRBV6-1 with TRBJ2-7, with 9 nucleotides matching TRBD2. V was pared by 4 bases and J by 6 bases, with 10 bases of the junction left unmatched. Germline-derived CDR1 and CDR2 are MNHNS and SASEGT. The CDR3 length is 15 residues. The CDR3 sequence: CASSANLAGRAEQYV. CDR3 sequence (DNA): TGTGCCAGCAGTGCCAACCTAGCGGGACGCGCCGAGCAGTACGTC.

Remarks on this clonotype: At one of its ends the junction is not consistent with the germline gene, which may arise from a read error. The chain has TRBV28 and TRBJ2-1; TRBD1 aligns across 8 bases. Germline CDR1 and CDR2: MDHEN and SYDVKM. This CDR3 region has 14 residues. The CDR3 loop reads CARGQGARLNEQFF. The CDR3 DNA is TGTGCCAGAGGCCAGGGGGCGCGGCTCAATGAACAGTTCTTC.

About this clonotype: This sequence may be a read error, since a much larger clone differs from it by one base. The CDR3 loop reads CSARGWGQGAGNEAFF. In DNA form, the CDR3 reads TGCAGTGCTAGAGGTTGGGGACAGGGGGCCGGGAATGAAGCTTTCTTT. The chain couples TRBV20-1 to TRBJ1-1; 12 bases are shared with TRBD1. Germline lookup yields CDR1 DFQATT and CDR2 SNEGSKA (reference sequence). CDR3 length: 16 amino acids. V dropped 1 base and J dropped 7; count of bases not matched to a gene: 10.

The chain uses TRBV5-1 and TRBJ2-3, with 8 bases identical to TRBD2. The length of the CDR3 is 14 residues. V lost 5 bases, J lost 3 bases, and 5 bases stayed unmatched. The V gene's germline CDR1 is SGHRS and CDR2 YFSETQ. The CDR3 sequence is CASRAGDLTDTQYF. In nucleotides, the CDR3 is TGCGCCAGCAGAGCGGGAGACTTGACAGATACGCAGTATTTT.

V is TRBV11-2 and J is TRBJ1-1; D perhaps matches TRBD1 (5 bases). Germline CDR1 and CDR2: SGHAT and FQNNGV. The CDR3 spans 13 residues. The V and J ends lost 9 bases and 4 bases respectively, with 15 bases between them. CDR3 nucleotides: TGTGCCAGTAGCCGAGACAGCTGCACTGAAGCTTTCTTT. It translates to CASSRDSCTEAFF.

With regard to this clonotype: At one boundary the junction diverges from the germline segment, which might be a read error. The chain combines TRBV20-1 with TRBJ2-2; no clear D. Germline V gene data show CDR1 as DFQATT and CDR2 as SNEGSKA (reference sequence). This CDR3 has 14 residues. The DNA for the CDR3 is TGCAGTGTTAGAGATCTGGCAACGGCCGGGGAGCTGTTTTTT. Protein: CSVRDLATAGELFF.

This clonotype was seen at least ten times. The chain recombines TRBV11-3 with TRBJ2-1; D perhaps matches TRBD2 (6 bases). The CDR3 is 15 amino acids. Germline V gene sequence: CDR1 SGHNT, CDR2 YENEEA. Trimming cost V 6 bases and J 6 bases, with 18 bases left between them. The CDR3 spells CASREPGLSVNEQFF. CDR3 in DNA: TGTGCCAGCAGGGAACCGGGACTCTCAGTCAATGAGCAGTTCTTC.

About this clonotype itself: A read error is possible here, since a much larger clone lies one base away. This chain links TRBV20-1 with TRBJ1-5; D is uncertain. The germline V gene has CDR1 DFQATT and CDR2 SNEGSKA (reference sequence). V gave up 7 bases and J gave up 5 bases, with 15 bases separating them. This CDR3 has 13 residues. The CDR3 sequence: CSGHGGKDQPQHF. CDR3 DNA: TGCAGTGGCCATGGCGGTAAGGATCAGCCCCAGCATTTT.

This chain connects TRBV20-1 to TRBJ2-4; TRBD2 agrees at 11 bases. The CDR3 loop spans 16 amino acids. The germline V gene has CDR1 DFQATT and CDR2 SNEGSKA (reference sequence). V was clipped by 8 bases and J by 0 bases; unmatched bases: 9. As DNA, the CDR3 is TGCAGTACTATCATCGGACTAGCGGGAGCCAAAAACATTCAGTACTTC. Translating gives CSTIIGLAGAKNIQYF.

This chain's CDR3 is CASRGVDPNTGELFF. CDR3 bases: TGTGCCAGTCGCGGCGTGGATCCGAACACCGGGGAGCTGTTTTTT. This chain joins TRBV6-5 and TRBJ2-2; D ambiguous. Germline-derived CDR1 and CDR2 are MNHEY and SVGAGI. V lost 9 bases, J lost 0 bases, and 14 bases lay in between. This CDR3 region has 15 residues.

Comments on this clonotype: The junction differs from germline at one of its ends, possibly a read error. The chain combines TRBV6-5 with TRBJ2-2, with D possibly TRBD2 on 5 matching bases. Germline lookup yields CDR1 MNHEY and CDR2 SVGAGI. The CDR3 loop spans 12 amino acids. The chain's CDR3 is CASSRTHGELSF. In nucleotides, the CDR3 is TGTGCCAGCAGCCGAACGCACGGGGAGCTGTCTTTT.

This clonotype occurred many times. This chain uses TRBV11-2 with TRBJ1-4, with no clear D. Trimming left V 6 bases short and J 6 bases short, with 5 bases between. The CDR3 consists of 11 residues. Germline lookup yields CDR1 SGHAT and CDR2 FQNNGV. The CDR3 protein is CASSEDEKLFF. The CDR3 region has the DNA TGTGCCAGCAGTGAAGATGAAAAACTGTTTTTT.

A word on this clonotype: This may stem from a read error, because a much larger clone lies one nucleotide away. The V gene is TRBV12-3 or TRBV12-4, the J gene TRBJ2-3; D is unclear. The CDR3 spans 11 residues. The CDR3 loop reads CASSRLDTHYF. CDR3 nucleotide sequence: TGTGCCAGCAGTCGTCTGGATACGCACTATTTT.

This clonotype was seen once. A junction end diverges from the germline sequence, so it may reflect a read error. The chain is built from TRBV20-1 and TRBJ1-5, with D maybe TRBD1 (5 bases). The CDR3 extends over 13 amino acids. CDR1 is DFQATT, CDR2 SNEGSKA, per germline (reference sequence). The CDR3 nucleotides read TGCAGTGCTAGGACAGCGAACAATCAGTCCCAGCATTTT. This codes for CSARTANNQSQHF.

To note about this clonotype: A much larger clone lies one base from this, so it may be a read error. The chain links TRBV4-2 to TRBJ2-2; D may be TRBD1 or TRBD2 (5 bases each). The length of the CDR3 is 15 residues. The germline gives CDR1 LGHNA, CDR2 YNFKEQ. The CDR3 spells CASSQGPRNTRELFF. DNA of the CDR3: TGTGCCAGCAGCCAGGGACCACGGAACACCAGGGAGCTGTTTTTT.

This chain uses TRBV5-5 with TRBJ2-3; 8 bases agree with TRBD2. Germline values: CDR1 SGHKS, CDR2 YYEKEE (reference sequence). The J segment lost 7 bases and the V segment lost 4 bases, leaving 8 bases of the junction unmatched. The length of the CDR3 is 14 residues. CDR3 amino acids: CASSVGTSTYTQYF. For the CDR3, the DNA is TGTGCCAGCAGCGTTGGGACTAGTACCTATACGCAGTATTTT.

Concerning this clonotype itself: This may arise from a read error, as a much more abundant clone is one base away. The chain has TRBV29-1 and TRBJ2-5, with TRBD1 matching over 9 bases. CDR1 SQVTM and CDR2 ANQGSEA come from the germline V gene. The V and J ends lost 8 bases and 13 bases, in that order; junction bases with no gene match: 8. The CDR3 consists of 10 residues. The CDR3 is CSLVGTGLYF. CDR3 DNA: TGCAGCCTGGTGGGGACAGGGCTGTACTTC.

On this clonotype itself: One base away lies a much larger clone, so this may be a sequencing read error. The chain couples TRBV20-1 to TRBJ2-1, with 7 bases lining up with TRBD2. Trimming removed 3 bases from V and 7 bases from J; junction bases left unmatched: 12. From germline, CDR1 is DFQATT and CDR2 SNEGSKA (reference sequence). This CDR3 has 15 residues. CDR3 DNA: TGCAGTGCTAGGGCGCTAACGGGAGGAAGGAATGAGCAGTTCTTC. Translating gives CSARALTGGRNEQFF.